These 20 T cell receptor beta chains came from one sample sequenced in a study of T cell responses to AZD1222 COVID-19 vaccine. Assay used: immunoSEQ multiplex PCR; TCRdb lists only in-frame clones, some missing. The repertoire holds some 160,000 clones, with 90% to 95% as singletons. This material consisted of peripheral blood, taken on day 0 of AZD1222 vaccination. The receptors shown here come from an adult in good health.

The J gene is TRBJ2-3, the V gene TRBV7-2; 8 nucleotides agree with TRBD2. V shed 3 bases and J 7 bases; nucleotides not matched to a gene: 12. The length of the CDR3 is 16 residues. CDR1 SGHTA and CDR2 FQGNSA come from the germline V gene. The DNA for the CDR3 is TGTGCCAGCAGCTTCACGGGGGGGCCCAGAACTAATACGCAGTATTTT. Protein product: CASSFTGGPRTNTQYF. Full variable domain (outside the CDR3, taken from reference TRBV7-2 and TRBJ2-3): GAGVSQSPSNKVTEKGKDVELRCDPISGHTALYWYRQSLGQGLEFLIYFQGNSAPDKSGLPSDRFSAERTGGSVSTLTIQRTQQEDSAVYLCASSFTGGPRTNTQYFGPGTRLTVL.

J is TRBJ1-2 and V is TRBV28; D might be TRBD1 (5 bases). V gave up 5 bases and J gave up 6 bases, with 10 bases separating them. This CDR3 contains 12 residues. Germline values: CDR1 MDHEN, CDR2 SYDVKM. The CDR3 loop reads CASSPPGDGYTF. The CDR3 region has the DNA TGTGCCAGCAGTCCACCGGGGGATGGCTACACCTTC.

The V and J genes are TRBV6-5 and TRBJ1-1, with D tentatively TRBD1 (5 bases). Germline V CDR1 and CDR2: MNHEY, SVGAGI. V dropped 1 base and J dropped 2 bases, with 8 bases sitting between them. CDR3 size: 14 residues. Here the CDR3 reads CASSYLDINTEAFF. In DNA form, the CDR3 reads TGTGCCAGCAGTTACTTGGACATTAACACTGAAGCTTTCTTT.

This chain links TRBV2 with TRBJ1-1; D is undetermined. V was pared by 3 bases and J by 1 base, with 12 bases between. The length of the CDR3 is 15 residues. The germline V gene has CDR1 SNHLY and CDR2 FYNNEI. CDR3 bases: TGTGCCAGCAGTGATGGGCGGTGGGAGAACACTGAAGCTTTCTTT. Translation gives CASSDGRWENTEAFF.

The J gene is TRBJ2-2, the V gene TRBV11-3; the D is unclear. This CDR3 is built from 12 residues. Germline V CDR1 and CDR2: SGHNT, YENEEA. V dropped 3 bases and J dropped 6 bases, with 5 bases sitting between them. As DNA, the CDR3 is TGTGCCAGCAGCTTCGGACCCGGGGAGCTGTTTTTT. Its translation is CASSFGPGELFF.

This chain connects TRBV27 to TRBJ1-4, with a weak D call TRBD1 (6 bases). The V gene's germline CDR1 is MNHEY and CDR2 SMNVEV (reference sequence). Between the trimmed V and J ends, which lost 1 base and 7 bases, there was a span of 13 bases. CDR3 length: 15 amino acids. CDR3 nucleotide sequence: TGTGCCAGCAGTTTATTAGGGACAAATGGTGAAAAACTGTTTTTT. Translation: CASSLLGTNGEKLFF.

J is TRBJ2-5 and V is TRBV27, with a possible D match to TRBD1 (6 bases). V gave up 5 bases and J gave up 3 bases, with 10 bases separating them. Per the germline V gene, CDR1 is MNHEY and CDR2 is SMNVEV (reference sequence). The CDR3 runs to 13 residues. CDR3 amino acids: CASSPTGKETQYF. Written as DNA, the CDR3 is TGTGCCAGCAGTCCAACAGGGAAAGAGACCCAGTACTTC.

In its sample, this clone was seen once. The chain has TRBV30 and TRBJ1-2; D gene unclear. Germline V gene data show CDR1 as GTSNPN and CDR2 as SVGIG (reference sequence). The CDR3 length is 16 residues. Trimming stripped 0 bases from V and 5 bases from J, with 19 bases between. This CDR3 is CAWSVGQDPRGYGYTF. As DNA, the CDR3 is TGTGCCTGGAGTGTAGGGCAGGACCCGCGGGGTTATGGCTACACCTTC.

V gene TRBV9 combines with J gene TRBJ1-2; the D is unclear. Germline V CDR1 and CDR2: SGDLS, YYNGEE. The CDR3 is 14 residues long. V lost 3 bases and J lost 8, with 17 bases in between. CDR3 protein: CASSGGLGRLGYTF. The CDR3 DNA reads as TGTGCCAGCAGCGGGGGATTGGGTAGGCTCGGCTACACCTTC.

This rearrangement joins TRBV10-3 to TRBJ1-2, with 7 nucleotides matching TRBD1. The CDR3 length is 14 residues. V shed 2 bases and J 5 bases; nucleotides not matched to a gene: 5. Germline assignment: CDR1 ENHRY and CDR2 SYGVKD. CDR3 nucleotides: TGTGCCATCAGTGAGGGGGACAGACTTTATGGCTACACCTTC. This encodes CAISEGDRLYGYTF.

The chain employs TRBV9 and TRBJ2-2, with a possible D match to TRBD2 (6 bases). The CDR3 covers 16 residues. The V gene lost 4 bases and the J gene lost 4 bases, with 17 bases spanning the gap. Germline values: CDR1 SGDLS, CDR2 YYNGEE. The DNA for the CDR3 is TGTGCCAGCAGCTCGACGACGGGAGCGGCCACCGGGGAGCTGTTTTTT. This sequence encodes CASSSTTGAATGELFF. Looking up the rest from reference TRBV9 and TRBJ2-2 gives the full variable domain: DSGVTQTPKHLITATGQRVTLRCSPRSGDLSVYWYQQSLDQGLQFLIQYYNGEERAKGNILERFSAQQFPDLHSELNLSSLELGDSALYFCASSSTTGAATGELFFGEGSRLTVL.

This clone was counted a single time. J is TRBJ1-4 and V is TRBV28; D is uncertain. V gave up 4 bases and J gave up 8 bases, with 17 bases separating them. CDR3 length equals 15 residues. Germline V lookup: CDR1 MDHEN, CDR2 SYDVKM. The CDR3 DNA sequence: TGTGCCAGCAGTTCACCGAAAACCGTTCGGGAAAAACTGTTTTTT. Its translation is CASSSPKTVREKLFF.

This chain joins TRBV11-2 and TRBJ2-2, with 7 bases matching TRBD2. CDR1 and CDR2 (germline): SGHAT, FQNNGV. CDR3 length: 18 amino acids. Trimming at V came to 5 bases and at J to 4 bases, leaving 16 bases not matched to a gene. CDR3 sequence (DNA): TGTGCCAGCAGCGCCAGTGAACTAGGCGGGGGTGGCACCGGGGAGCTGTTTTTT. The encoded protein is CASSASELGGGGTGELFF.

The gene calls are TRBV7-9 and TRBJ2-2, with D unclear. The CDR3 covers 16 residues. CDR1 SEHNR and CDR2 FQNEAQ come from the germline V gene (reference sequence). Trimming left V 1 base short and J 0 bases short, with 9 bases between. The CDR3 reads CASSLDRTANTGELFF. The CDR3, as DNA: TGTGCCAGCAGCTTAGACCGGACCGCGAACACCGGGGAGCTGTTTTTT.

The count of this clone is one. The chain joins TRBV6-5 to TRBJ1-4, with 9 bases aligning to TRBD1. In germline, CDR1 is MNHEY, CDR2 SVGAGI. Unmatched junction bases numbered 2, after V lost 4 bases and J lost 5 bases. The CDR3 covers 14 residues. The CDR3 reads CASSSGQGNEKLFF. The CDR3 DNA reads TGTGCCAGCAGTTCAGGACAGGGGAATGAAAAACTGTTTTTT.

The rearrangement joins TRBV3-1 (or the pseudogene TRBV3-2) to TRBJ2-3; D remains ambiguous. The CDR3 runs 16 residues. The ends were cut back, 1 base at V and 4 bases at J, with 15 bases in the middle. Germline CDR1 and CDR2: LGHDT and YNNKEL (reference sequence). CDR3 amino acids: CASSQVKGPRADTQYF. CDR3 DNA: TGTGCCAGCAGCCAAGTGAAAGGGCCTAGGGCAGATACGCAGTATTTT.

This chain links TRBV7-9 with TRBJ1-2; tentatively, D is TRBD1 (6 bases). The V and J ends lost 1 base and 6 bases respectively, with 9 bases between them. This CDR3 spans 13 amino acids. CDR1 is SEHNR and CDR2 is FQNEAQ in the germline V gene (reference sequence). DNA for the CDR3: TGTGCCAGCAGCTTAGAGGGGGGGCATGGCTACACCTTC. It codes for CASSLEGGHGYTF.

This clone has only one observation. DNA of the CDR3: TGCAGCGTTGGGGGATGGGGACAGGGGCATTCTGGCTACACCTTC. Protein sequence: CSVGGWGQGHSGYTF. V and J are TRBV29-1 and TRBJ1-2; 10 nucleotides line up with TRBD1. Germline V CDR1 and CDR2: SQVTM, ANQGSEA. Germline trimming cut 4 bases from V and 7 bases from J; bases unmatched to any gene: 12. This CDR3 contains 15 residues.

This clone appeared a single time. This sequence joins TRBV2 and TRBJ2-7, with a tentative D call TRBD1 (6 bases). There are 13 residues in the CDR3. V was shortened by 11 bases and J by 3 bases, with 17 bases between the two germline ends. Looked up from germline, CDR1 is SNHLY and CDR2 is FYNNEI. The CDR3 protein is CAGCWTVLYEQYF. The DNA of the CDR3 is TGTGCCGGTTGTTGGACAGTACTCTACGAGCAGTACTTC. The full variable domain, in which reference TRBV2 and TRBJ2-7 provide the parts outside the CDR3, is EPEVTQTPSHQVTQMGQEVILRCVPISNHLYFYWYRQILGQKVEFLVSFYNNEISEKSEIFDDQFSVERPDGSNFTLKIRSTKLEDSAMYFCAGCWTVLYEQYFGPGTRLTVT.

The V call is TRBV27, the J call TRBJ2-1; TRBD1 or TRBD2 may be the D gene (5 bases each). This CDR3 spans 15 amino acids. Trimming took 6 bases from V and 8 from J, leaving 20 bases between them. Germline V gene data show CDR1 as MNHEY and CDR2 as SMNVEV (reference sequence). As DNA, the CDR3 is TGTGCCAGCAGGCGCCCGGGGACCCTATGGCATGAGCAGTTCTTC. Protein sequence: CASRRPGTLWHEQFF.